This T cell receptor beta chain was obtained from a study of T cell repertoires in cytomegalovirus infection. Study-wide background: Peptides in the study included HLA-C-restricted and HLA-B-restricted CMV epitopes. Matching HLA type and CMV infection were both indicated by public TCR beta signatures.

Whole-study results and caveats: In two of eight donors, the top clonotype was HLA-C-restricted CMV-specific.

Via MiXCR, TCRdb re-called the reads, giving one row per CDR3 protein. Of 70,000 to 85,000 distinct CDR3 sequences in the sample, around 42% were seen once. Comments on this clonotype: What it recognizes is unknown.

CDR3 size: 16 residues. The V gene end was trimmed by 3 bases and the J gene end by 4 bases; junction bases not matched to a gene: 7. Germline V gene sequence: CDR1 SGHVS, CDR2 FQNEAQ. This sample comprised CD8+ T cells from cultured PBMCs, obtained from culture after CMV antigen stimulation. V is TRBV7-8 and J is TRBJ2-3; the match to TRBD2 covers 10 bases. The sequence came from a human donor in good health (CMV status not recorded). Some clones in this sample may be carry-over from other donors' samples. The CDR3 loop reads CASSFLAGVRADTQYF. In nucleotides, the CDR3 is TGTGCCAGCAGCTTTCTAGCGGGGGTTCGGGCAGATACGCAGTATTTT.